Listed here are 8 T cell receptor beta chains from one sample, sequenced in a study of blood T cell repertoires in COVID-19. Assay used: immunoSEQ multiplex PCR; TCRdb lists only in-frame clones, some missing. This table holds 190,000 or so clones, around 83% found once. Source material: peripheral blood. The receptors were sampled from a man aged 45-60 years with active or convalescent COVID-19.

V is TRBV5-5 and J is TRBJ1-4; D is uncertain. Deletions cut 3 bases from V and 0 bases from J, with 21 bases between. This CDR3 is built from 19 residues. Germline V gives CDR1 SGHKS, CDR2 YYEKEE (reference sequence). CDR3 bases: TGTGCCAGCAGCTCGGTGCAGGAGGGCTCCTTGTCAACTAATGAAAAACTGTTTTTT. Its protein is CASSSVQEGSLSTNEKLFF.

This chain joins TRBV10-3 and TRBJ2-7; D might be TRBD1 (6 bases). Deletions cut 6 bases from V and 7 bases from J, with 13 bases between. From germline, CDR1 is ENHRY and CDR2 SYGVKD. The CDR3 is made up of 12 amino acids. The CDR3 reads CAIRTGLREQYF. The CDR3, as DNA: TGTGCCATCAGGACAGGCCTGCGGGAGCAGTACTTC.

This rearrangement joins TRBV10-1 to TRBJ2-7; D uncertain. The CDR3 is 15 amino acids. Germline V gene lookup returns CDR1 WNHNN and CDR2 SYGVQD (reference sequence). Trimming removed 0 bases from V and 6 bases from J, with 15 bases in between. The chain's CDR3 is CASSESRVQRGEQYF. The DNA of the CDR3 is TGCGCCAGCAGTGAGTCGAGAGTTCAGCGAGGCGAGCAGTACTTC.

The V gene is TRBV19, the J gene TRBJ2-7; 7 bases are shared with TRBD2. This CDR3 spans 16 amino acids. J was trimmed by 4 bases and V by 3 bases; bases with no gene match: 12. Germline values: CDR1 LNHDA, CDR2 SQIVND (reference sequence). CDR3 nucleotide sequence: TGTGCCAGTAGTATGAGTGGGGGGGGAGCACTATACGAGCAGTACTTC. It yields the protein CASSMSGGGALYEQYF.

The chain employs TRBV14 and TRBJ2-3; unclear D gene. The germline V and J ends were trimmed by 0 bases and 8 bases, with 6 bases remaining between them. CDR3 length: 12 residues. CDR1 is SGHDN and CDR2 is FVKESK in the germline V gene. The CDR3 region is CASSQDLFTQYF. The CDR3 region has the DNA TGTGCCAGCAGCCAAGATCTGTTTACGCAGTATTTT.

This chain links TRBV9 with TRBJ1-1; no firm D call. CDR3 length equals 14 residues. V lost 0 bases to trimming and J lost 3 bases, with 9 bases between them. Germline-derived CDR1 and CDR2 are SGDLS and YYNGEE. The DNA of the CDR3 is TGTGCCAGCAGCGTAGTCGAGGCGGACACTGAAGCTTTCTTT. This codes for CASSVVEADTEAFF.

V gene TRBV5-1 combines with J gene TRBJ1-1; 11 nucleotides match TRBD1. The germline gives CDR1 SGHRS, CDR2 YFSETQ. V lost 4 bases to trimming and J lost 4 bases; unmatched junction nucleotides: 15. The CDR3 consists of 18 residues. The CDR3 DNA sequence: TGCGCCAGCAGCGCCATCTCCGGACAGGGGGCGGGGAGCACTGAAGCTTTCTTT. It encodes CASSAISGQGAGSTEAFF.

This clone was counted between two and nine times. This chain uses TRBV6-6 with TRBJ1-2; TRBD1 matches 7 bases. V was pared by 9 bases and J by 8 bases, with 9 bases of the junction left unmatched. CDR1 MNHNY and CDR2 SVGAGI come from the germline V gene (reference sequence). This CDR3 is built from 12 residues. CDR3 nucleotides: TGTGCCAGTCAAGGGGGCCAAGGAGGCTACACCTTC. This translates into CASQGGQGGYTF.